One T cell receptor beta chain is described in this entry. It was with 60 Vbeta and 13 Jbeta primers that the PCR ran. Measured with immunoSEQ multiplex PCR; TCRdb has only the in-frame clones, and not every one. The listing contains under 200,000 clones. This sample is part of a study of cytomegalovirus exposure and HLA in healthy donors. The V gene lost 0 bases and the J gene lost 5 bases, with 10 bases spanning the gap. The CDR3 length is 15 residues. Germline V CDR1 and CDR2: MGHRA, YSYEKL. The clonotype comes from a man under 40 in good health and CMV-seronegative. The chain uses TRBV4-1 and TRBJ2-2; no definite D call. Sequencing used PBMCs. In DNA form, the CDR3 reads TGCGCCAGCAGCCAAGATAGAGCAGGTACCGGGGAGCTGTTTTTT. Its protein product is CASSQDRAGTGELFF.